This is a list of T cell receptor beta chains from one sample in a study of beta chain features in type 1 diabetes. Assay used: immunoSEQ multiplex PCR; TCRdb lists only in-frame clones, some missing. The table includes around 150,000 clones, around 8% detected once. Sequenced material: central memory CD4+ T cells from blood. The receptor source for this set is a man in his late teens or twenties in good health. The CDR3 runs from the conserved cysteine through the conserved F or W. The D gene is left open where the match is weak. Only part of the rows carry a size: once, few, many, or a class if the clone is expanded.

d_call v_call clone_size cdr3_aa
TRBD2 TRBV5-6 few CASSSGLAGGTYNEQFF
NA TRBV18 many CASSPGAAYEQYF
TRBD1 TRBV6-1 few CASRESGTGLVNEQYF
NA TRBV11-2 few CASSLGDGGRTSTDTQYF
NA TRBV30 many CACGQSYEQYF
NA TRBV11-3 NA CASSFTGSTEAFF
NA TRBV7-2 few CASSLSTSNQPQHF
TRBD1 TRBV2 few CASGRQGTMNTEAFF
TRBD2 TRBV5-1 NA CASSLGLAVTSNTGELFF
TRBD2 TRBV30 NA CAWSVRKLAGGLGVDTQYF
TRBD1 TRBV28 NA CASSSQGGADQPQHF
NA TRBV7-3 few CASSFSREQYF
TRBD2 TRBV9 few CASSVGTSGSYEQYF
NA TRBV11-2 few CASSLDGAWDEQFF
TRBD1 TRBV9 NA CASSVGGGQGILDEQYF
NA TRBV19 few CASSTPTTYTGELFF
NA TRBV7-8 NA CASSLSGNQPQHF
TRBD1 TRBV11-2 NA CASSYGGTGGQETQYF
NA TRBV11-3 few CASTRGAAGDTQYF
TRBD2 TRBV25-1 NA CASSADKGLGGTQYF
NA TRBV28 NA CASSSPDGLYEQYF
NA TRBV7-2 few CASSTRGPSSNQPQHF
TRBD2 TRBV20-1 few CSARTSQTQYF
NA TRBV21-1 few CASDPGVQGDSPLHF
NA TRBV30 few CAWSRTESSYNSPLHF
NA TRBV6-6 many CASRNEGGTEAFF
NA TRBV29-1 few CSVVGQSNQPQHF